This T cell receptor beta chain was sequenced in a study of shared clonotypes between healthy human individuals (dated by TCRdb to 2018 to 2021). The study in broad terms: The cohort comprised two women and three men aged 18 to 49 years. Leukapheresis yielded between about 0.85 and 9 billion PBMCs per donor. Blood TCR repertoires of five healthy adults were deeply sequenced to estimate repertoire size and the extent of clonotype sharing between individuals. To increase sequencing depth and limit assay-specific biases, different laboratories used diverse techniques to prepare libraries and sequence TCR repertoires. For each donor, CD4 naive and CD4 memory were each run on three plates, CD8 naive on two plates, and CD8 memory on one plate. Study-wide findings and limitations: Across four donors, 4.5% to 6.5% of naive CD4, more than 3% of naive CD8, under 2.5% of memory CD4, and 0.3% to 0.45% of memory CD8 clonotypes were shared. Based on pairwise subsampling, the degree of clonotype sharing among donors was expected to be affected by sequencing depth. Because the study included a small number of donors, the genetic and exposure-history diversity represented was limited. Estimated clonotype richness was generally larger for naive than for memory subsets. Rarefaction of sorted-subset datasets indicated incomplete sequencing despite the large sequencing depth. Only blood was sampled, and tissue TCR repertoires likely differ from those in blood. Compared with non-shared clonotypes, the clonotypes found in all four sorted-subset donors had higher generation probabilities.

Using the deep immunoSEQ assay, multiplex PCR amplified TCR CDR3 regions from genomic DNA. Extracted genomic DNA from each cell subset was spread evenly across all wells of several immunoSEQ 96-well plates, with each plate serving as a replicate. Each replicate PCR for sorted subsets received roughly 200 ng genomic DNA, equal to tens of thousands of T cell genomes. Purified libraries were quantified with a Qubit 3.0 fluorometer, sized on a Bioanalyzer 2100, and re-quantified with the KAPA Library Quantification kit. Every immunoSEQ 96-well plate was sequenced on a separate single-read 150-cycle Illumina NextSeq 550 flow cell. Concerning the study's data processing: Because the immunoSEQ output included only junctional sequences and no quality scores, the filtering could not be the same as the filtering used for full-length reads. To assign V/J genes and CDR3, sequences were annotated using PyIR, a Python wrapper for IgBLAST v1.9, with IMGT germline references. Reads were removed for weak V/J assignments (E-value above 1e-6), missing CDR3, stop codons, out-of-frame junctions, or ambiguous translated residues. V3J clonotypes were defined by identical inferred V gene, J gene, and CDR3 amino acid sequence. Percentage overlap between repertoires was calculated by dividing the number of shared unique clonotypes by the size of the smaller repertoire. Repertoire richness was assessed with RTK rarefaction, the Chao1 estimator, and Recon v2.1 estimates of unobserved clonotypes. For all TCRbeta clonotypes obtained by the gDNA method from a handful of donors, generation probabilities were computed with OLGA. TCRdb limited this immuneACCESS table to in-frame rearrangements with V and J called. A share of clones is missing; checked studies link under half to unresolved V genes, and the rest is unexplained. The V and J calls and clone size come from that table; D and trimming were worked out from the DNA. Counted in this sample were about 1,500,000 clones; approximately 97% of them appeared once. The ten largest make up over 1% of the sample.

Comment on this clone: Its antigen is still unknown. No base qualities exist here, and no much larger clone lies one base off it.

Healthy HIV-negative adults with no recently reported acute infections or vaccinations were included as donors. Every donor was a Caucasian adult living in Nashville, Tennessee, USA. CD4+ T cells were enriched by magnetic negative selection, after which naive cells were positively selected on CD45RA and the negative fraction was taken as the memory subset. Blood was collected by leukapheresis, and PBMCs were isolated by Ficoll-Histopaque density gradient centrifugation and then cryopreserved in liquid nitrogen vapor phase. Analytical flow cytometry was used to check the purity and quantity of every magnetically sorted T cell population. Each sorted fraction had its genomic DNA isolated and then quantified by UV absorbance on a Nanodrop 2000c. V gives up 5 bases and J gives up 3 bases, and the segment between their germline ends measures 8 bases. CDR1 WNHNN and CDR2 SYGVQD were looked up in the germline V gene (reference sequence). Measured from the cysteine to the phenylalanine, the CDR3 is 13 residues long. CDR3 DNA is the only sequence kept; it has 39 bases, read in frame from the first base.

Sequences were obtained from naive CD4+ T cells sorted from blood. Reading the label with the study, this specimen's cell subset or site is: CD45RA+ positively selected. The rearranged segments are TRBV10-1 and TRBJ1-5; a tentative D match to TRBD1 spans 6 bases. The receptor was isolated from a man aged 25-45 years in good health. The nucleotides are TGCGCCAGCAGTCAGGGGACCAATCAGCCCCAGCATTTT. This translates into CASSQGTNQPQHF.